The rows below give T cell receptor beta chains drawn from one sample of a study of shared clonotypes between healthy human individuals. TCRdb's copy holds only in-frame clones and misses some; the assay was immunoSEQ multiplex PCR. Of 1.5 million to 2.5 million clones listed, over 85% are singletons. The sample was naive CD8+ T cells sorted from blood. The receptors were sampled from a man younger than 35 in good health. CDR3s include the opening cysteine and the closing phenylalanine or tryptophan. D genes are given only for firm matches. Not every row has a clone size; where given, it reads once, few, many or a size class.

D gene: -
J gene: TRBJ2-2
V gene: TRBV14
clone size: -
CDR3 DNA: TGTGCCAGCAGCCAATCCCCTAGATGGCAATTGAACACCGGGGAGCTGTTTTTT
CDR3 protein: CASSQSPRWQLNTGELFF

D gene: -
J gene: TRBJ2-3
V gene: TRBV9
clone size: -
CDR3 DNA: TGTGCCAGCAGCGCAATGCTCCGGGACCTGACGACAGATACGCAGTATTTT
CDR3 protein: CASSAMLRDLTTDTQYF

D gene: TRBD2
J gene: TRBJ2-1
V gene: TRBV10-3
clone size: -
CDR3 DNA: TGTGCCATCAGTGAGGAGCTAGCGGGGTTCGAGAATGAGCAGTTCTTC
CDR3 protein: CAISEELAGFENEQFF

D gene: -
J gene: TRBJ2-2
V gene: TRBV5-1
clone size: -
CDR3 DNA: TGCGCCAGCAGCTTGATGTGGGAAGGGGCCGGGGAGCTGTTTTTT
CDR3 protein: CASSLMWEGAGELFF

D gene: -
J gene: TRBJ1-1
V gene: TRBV10-1
clone size: once
CDR3 DNA: TGCGCCAGCAGTGAGCTTAAGCTGGGTAGAGGCGCTGAAGCTTTCTTT
CDR3 protein: CASSELKLGRGAEAFF

D gene: TRBD1
J gene: TRBJ2-5
V gene: TRBV6-5
clone size: -
CDR3 DNA: TGTGCCAGCAGTTACTCGACAGGGACGGAGGAGACCCAGTACTTC
CDR3 protein: CASSYSTGTEETQYF

D gene: -
J gene: TRBJ1-2
V gene: TRBV27
clone size: -
CDR3 DNA: TGTGCCAGCAGTCCCTCGGTCAGGGGAGGGTACTATGGCTACACCTTC
CDR3 protein: CASSPSVRGGYYGYTF

D gene: -
J gene: TRBJ2-5
V gene: TRBV19
clone size: -
CDR3 DNA: TGTGCCAGTAGTAGCGACAGAGAAGAGACCCAGTACTTC
CDR3 protein: CASSSDREETQYF

D gene: TRBD1
J gene: TRBJ1-1
V gene: TRBV6-5
clone size: -
CDR3 DNA: TGTGCCAGCAGCGGGCAGGGGGCGTACACTGAAGCTTTCTTT
CDR3 protein: CASSGQGAYTEAFF

D gene: -
J gene: TRBJ2-7
V gene: TRBV6-1
clone size: -
CDR3 DNA: TGTGCCAGCAGTGAAATCGGGAACTCCTACGAGCAGTACTTC
CDR3 protein: CASSEIGNSYEQYF

D gene: -
J gene: TRBJ2-1
V gene: TRBV27
clone size: -
CDR3 DNA: TGTGCCAGCAGCACAGGGTACAATGAGCAGTTCTTC
CDR3 protein: CASSTGYNEQFF

D gene: TRBD2
J gene: TRBJ2-3
V gene: TRBV7-6
clone size: once
CDR3 DNA: TGTGCCAGCAGCTTATTACCTTCTGACATCCATCCCGAGCGGGAAGGCACAGATACGCAGTATTTT
CDR3 protein: CASSLLPSDIHPEREGTDTQYF

D gene: -
J gene: TRBJ2-7
V gene: TRBV7-2
clone size: -
CDR3 DNA: TGTGCCAGCAGCCCGACAGTTTACTACGAGCAGTACTTC
CDR3 protein: CASSPTVYYEQYF

D gene: -
J gene: TRBJ1-2
V gene: TRBV4-1
clone size: -
CDR3 DNA: TGCGCCAGCAGCCAAGCCCCAGGTTACTATGGCTACACCTTC
CDR3 protein: CASSQAPGYYGYTF

D gene: -
J gene: TRBJ2-7
V gene: TRBV5-6
clone size: -
CDR3 DNA: TGTGCCAGCAGCTTGGGGGTCAACTACGAGCAGTACTTC
CDR3 protein: CASSLGVNYEQYF

D gene: -
J gene: TRBJ2-7
V gene: TRBV6-5
clone size: -
CDR3 DNA: TGTGCCAGCAGTTACGGGCAGATCTACGAGCAGTACTTC
CDR3 protein: CASSYGQIYEQYF

D gene: TRBD1
J gene: TRBJ1-1
V gene: TRBV6-5
clone size: -
CDR3 DNA: TGTGCCAGCAGAGACCGGGACAGGACATTCACTGAAGCTTTCTTT
CDR3 protein: CASRDRDRTFTEAFF

D gene: TRBD1
J gene: TRBJ1-3
V gene: TRBV5-1
clone size: -
CDR3 DNA: TGCGCCAGCAGCTTGGCCGGGACAGGGGGAGACACCATATATTTT
CDR3 protein: CASSLAGTGGDTIYF

D gene: TRBD2
J gene: TRBJ2-7
V gene: TRBV4-3
clone size: -
CDR3 DNA: TGCGCCAGCAGCCCTTCTATGCGGGAGGGCCGCGAGCAGTACTTC
CDR3 protein: CASSPSMREGREQYF

D gene: -
J gene: TRBJ1-5
V gene: TRBV19
clone size: -
CDR3 DNA: TGTGCCAGTAGTACTGGGGCGCCACCCCAGCATTTT
CDR3 protein: CASSTGAPPQHF

D gene: -
J gene: TRBJ1-1
V gene: TRBV7-2
clone size: -
CDR3 DNA: TGTGCCAGCAGCTTAGGGGCCTACCCGAACACTGAAGCTTTCTTT
CDR3 protein: CASSLGAYPNTEAFF

D gene: -
J gene: TRBJ1-1
V gene: TRBV28
clone size: -
CDR3 DNA: TGTGCCAGCGGGGCCGGGGGGGAGAACACTGAAGCTTTCTTT
CDR3 protein: CASGAGGENTEAFF

D gene: -
J gene: TRBJ2-3
V gene: TRBV7-6
clone size: -
CDR3 DNA: TGTGCCAGCAGCTTAGGTCCAGATACGCAGTATTTT
CDR3 protein: CASSLGPDTQYF

D gene: -
J gene: TRBJ2-7
V gene: TRBV5-1
clone size: -
CDR3 DNA: TGCGCCAGCAGCTTGGATGCCTCGTACGAGCAGTACTTC
CDR3 protein: CASSLDASYEQYF

D gene: TRBD2
J gene: TRBJ2-7
V gene: TRBV28
clone size: -
CDR3 DNA: TGTGCCAGCAGTTCTTGGCTAGCGGGGGGGCCCCACGAGCAGTACTTC
CDR3 protein: CASSSWLAGGPHEQYF

D gene: -
J gene: TRBJ1-2
V gene: TRBV4-2
clone size: -
CDR3 DNA: TGTGCCAGCAGCCCAGGCGGCAGGGGAGTCTATGGCTACACCTTC
CDR3 protein: CASSPGGRGVYGYTF

D gene: -
J gene: TRBJ2-7
V gene: TRBV9
clone size: -
CDR3 DNA: TGTGCCAGCAGCGTTTACGGGGAAGGGTCCTACGAGCAGTACTTC
CDR3 protein: CASSVYGEGSYEQYF

D gene: -
J gene: TRBJ2-5
V gene: TRBV27
clone size: -
CDR3 DNA: TGTGCCAGCAGCACCCGCCAGGCGAGTGAGACCCAGTACTTC
CDR3 protein: CASSTRQASETQYF

D gene: -
J gene: TRBJ1-2
V gene: TRBV6-6
clone size: -
CDR3 DNA: TGTGCCAGCACCTTCCCGGGACATACCTATGGCTACACCTTC
CDR3 protein: CASTFPGHTYGYTF

D gene: -
J gene: TRBJ2-7
V gene: TRBV6-5
clone size: -
CDR3 DNA: TGTGCCAGCAGTTACTCGAACAGTTTCTACGAGCAGTACTTC
CDR3 protein: CASSYSNSFYEQYF

D gene: TRBD1
J gene: TRBJ1-1
V gene: TRBV4-3
clone size: -
CDR3 DNA: TGCGCCAGCAGCCAGGACAAGGGGGCCATGAACACTGAAGCTTTCTTT
CDR3 protein: CASSQDKGAMNTEAFF

D gene: -
J gene: TRBJ2-2
V gene: TRBV4-3
clone size: -
CDR3 DNA: TGCGCCAGCAGCCCAAATGGGGACGGGGAGCTGTTTTTT
CDR3 protein: CASSPNGDGELFF

D gene: -
J gene: TRBJ1-4
V gene: TRBV5-6
clone size: -
CDR3 DNA: TGTGCCAGCAGCTTCGGAACAGGGAATGAAAAACTGTTTTTT
CDR3 protein: CASSFGTGNEKLFF

D gene: -
J gene: TRBJ1-1
V gene: TRBV2
clone size: -
CDR3 DNA: TGTGCCAGCAGTGAAGCGGGCCGGAGGAACACTGAAGCTTTCTTT
CDR3 protein: CASSEAGRRNTEAFF

D gene: -
J gene: TRBJ1-2
V gene: TRBV5-4
clone size: once
CDR3 DNA: TGTGCCAGCAGCTGGCGGCTCCCCGGGGACTATGGCTACACCTTC
CDR3 protein: CASSWRLPGDYGYTF

D gene: -
J gene: TRBJ1-3
V gene: TRBV9
clone size: -
CDR3 DNA: TGTGCCAGCAGCGTAGGACAGGATCTTGACACCATATATTTT
CDR3 protein: CASSVGQDLDTIYF

D gene: TRBD1
J gene: TRBJ1-4
V gene: TRBV4-1
clone size: once
CDR3 DNA: TGCGCCAGCAGCCCGGGGACAGGTTCCGAAAAACTGTTTTTT
CDR3 protein: CASSPGTGSEKLFF

D gene: -
J gene: TRBJ1-1
V gene: TRBV28
clone size: few
CDR3 DNA: TGTGCCAGCAGTTTGACCAGGGTGAACACTGAAGCTTTCTTT
CDR3 protein: CASSLTRVNTEAFF

D gene: -
J gene: TRBJ1-1
V gene: TRBV30
clone size: -
CDR3 DNA: TGTGCCTGGAGTATCGGGGGGGCGAACACTGAAGCTTTCTTT
CDR3 protein: CAWSIGGANTEAFF

D gene: -
J gene: TRBJ1-2
V gene: TRBV25-1
clone size: -
CDR3 DNA: TGTGCCAGCAGGTCAGGGCCTGATGGCTACACCTTC
CDR3 protein: CASRSGPDGYTF

D gene: -
J gene: TRBJ2-7
V gene: TRBV7-6
clone size: -
CDR3 DNA: TGTGCCAGCAGCTCAGACTATATCGAGCAGTACTTC
CDR3 protein: CASSSDYIEQYF

D gene: TRBD2
J gene: TRBJ2-3
V gene: TRBV2
clone size: -
CDR3 DNA: TGTGCCAGTGAGGGGGAGCGGGAGATTGGAGATACGCAGTATTTT
CDR3 protein: CASEGEREIGDTQYF

D gene: -
J gene: TRBJ1-1
V gene: TRBV4-1
clone size: -
CDR3 DNA: TGCGCCAGCAGCCATAGACGGTCTGCTATGAACACTGAAGCTTTCTTT
CDR3 protein: CASSHRRSAMNTEAFF

D gene: -
J gene: TRBJ1-1
V gene: TRBV6-1
clone size: -
CDR3 DNA: TGTGCCAGCAGTGAGCCAGGGTGGTTGTTGACTTTCTTT
CDR3 protein: CASSEPGWLLTFF

D gene: TRBD2
J gene: TRBJ2-3
V gene: TRBV27
clone size: -
CDR3 DNA: TGTGCCAGCAGTTTGCCCGGGGGGGAGGATACGCAGTATTTT
CDR3 protein: CASSLPGGEDTQYF

D gene: -
J gene: TRBJ2-7
V gene: TRBV5-5
clone size: -
CDR3 DNA: TGTGCCAGCAGCGAAATCCTGTCAGCTTTGGCCTACGAGCAGTACTTC
CDR3 protein: CASSEILSALAYEQYF